This TCR beta chain was profiled in a study of T cell repertoires in cytomegalovirus infection. Study context: Recently identified HLA-C-restricted and well-studied HLA-B-restricted CMV epitopes were used.

The study, taken as a whole, reports: The study found HLA-C-restricted CMV-specific TCR beta clonotypes dominating the ex vivo response.

TCRdb called the reads again in MiXCR, with one record for every CDR3 protein. The sample shows approximately 310,000 distinct CDR3 sequences, around a quarter of them seen only once. In the case of this clonotype: Its matching antigen is unknown.

Germline CDR1 MNHEY, CDR2 SVGEGT. The CDR3 is 11 residues long. Sequenced material: cultured PBMCs, taken from culture after CMV antigen stimulation. The sequence derives from a human donor in good health (CMV status not recorded). Some clones in this sample may be carry-over from other donors' samples. This chain connects TRBV6-2 or TRBV6-3 to TRBJ2-1; D unclear. The CDR3 DNA reads as TGTGCGACCCGCTCCTACAATGAGCAGTTCTTC. Its protein is CATRSYNEQFF.